The clone carrying this TCR beta chain appeared many times. There were TCR beta CDR3 regions amplified from RNA transcripts. First-round RT-PCR targeting the TCR CDR3 was performed with the HTBI primer set. Each CDR3 protein is one row after TCRdb ran MiXCR on the multiplex PCR reads. The repertoire has 100,000 to 130,000 distinct CDR3 sequences, 16% of them found once; the top ten carry 40% to 50%. This specimen comes from a study of T cells in Graves' hyperthyroidism and ophthalmopathy. Trimming took 5 bases from V and 4 from J; bases not matched to a gene: 11. This CDR3 region has 16 residues. V and J are TRBV12-3 or TRBV12-4 and TRBJ2-1; 7 nucleotides agree with TRBD2. The specimen was blood. The sequence was obtained from a woman in her forties or fifties with Graves' hyperthyroidism. The CDR3 here is CASSPPGGGVYNEQFF. CDR3 in DNA: TGTGCCAGCAGTCCCCCGGGAGGCGGGGTGTACAATGAGCAGTTCTTC.